This TCR beta chain was recorded in a study of cytomegalovirus exposure and HLA in healthy donors. Findings and limits, study-wide: Serostatus for CMV was the only available immune exposure information. As a later analysis revealed, the rate of TCR association differed by HLA locus, with DRB1 most and HLA-C fewest.

Use of 60 Vbeta and 13 Jbeta primers characterized the PCR. Here immunoSEQ multiplex PCR was the method, and the copy in TCRdb shows in-frame clones only, minus some. The sample includes about 130,000 clones, 74% seen only once; the top ten take roughly 7.5%. This clone came up once. The antigen is undetermined. The CDR3 covers 16 residues. The V end was cut by 4 bases, the J end by 3 bases, with 19 bases between. The V gene's germline CDR1 is SGHTA and CDR2 FQGNSA. The TCR was taken from a male donor in good health and CMV-seronegative. Specimen: PBMCs. V gene TRBV7-2 combines with J gene TRBJ2-7, with D maybe TRBD1 (5 bases). The CDR3 DNA is TGTGCCAGCAGCTCCCTGGACAAGGATACATTCTACGAGCAGTACTTC. Translating it yields CASSSLDKDTFYEQYF.